A selection of T cell receptor beta chains follows, all from one sample in a study of blood T cell repertoires in COVID-19. Libraries were prepared by immunoSEQ multiplex PCR; TCRdb keeps only in-frame clonotypes and omits some of them. The top ten clones hold roughly 2.1% of a sample with 250,000 to 350,000 clones, 75% to 90% of them seen once. The source material was peripheral blood. Receptors originate from a young man with active or convalescent COVID-19. CDR3s include the opening cysteine and the closing phenylalanine or tryptophan. The order of the fields is J gene, clone size, V gene, D gene, CDR3 protein, CDR3 DNA. D genes are given only for firm matches. A row's size may be missing; if present it is once, few, many or a size class.

TRBJ1-2 . TRBV20-1 . CSASGEGYGYTF TGCAGTGCTAGTGGTGAGGGCTATGGCTACACCTTC
TRBJ1-6 few TRBV19 TRBD1 CASSMNRGYNSPLHF TGTGCCAGTAGTATGAACAGGGGATATAATTCACCCCTCCACTTT
TRBJ2-5 . TRBV5-1 . CASAREETQYF TGCGCCAGCGCGCGAGAAGAGACCCAGTACTTC
TRBJ1-1 . TRBV11-2 . CASSDVAKRGRGKTEAFF TGTGCCAGCAGCGATGTCGCTAAAAGGGGCAGGGGCAAGACTGAAGCTTTCTTT
TRBJ2-6 . TRBV19 . CASSAAGKTTGANVLTF TGTGCCAGTAGTGCGGCAGGGAAAACGACTGGGGCCAACGTCCTGACTTTC
TRBJ1-2 once TRBV5-6 TRBD1 CASSSRTGSGYTF TGTGCCAGCAGCTCCCGGACAGGGAGTGGCTACACCTTC
TRBJ1-3 . TRBV6-5 . CASKTQGSGNTIYF TGTGCCAGCAAGACACAGGGCTCTGGAAACACCATATATTTT
TRBJ1-4 . TRBV19 TRBD1 CASRGTATNEKLFF TGTGCCAGTAGGGGGACAGCAACTAATGAAAAACTGTTTTTT
TRBJ1-1 . TRBV28 . CASSSPTGLSTEAFF TGTGCCAGCAGTTCCCCGACTGGGTTGAGCACTGAAGCTTTCTTT
TRBJ1-5 . TRBV19 TRBD1 CASTPGTGGFQPQHF TGTGCCAGTACACCCGGGACAGGGGGCTTTCAGCCCCAGCATTTT
TRBJ2-7 . TRBV5-4 TRBD1 CASSEGTEYEQYF TGTGCCAGCAGCGAAGGGACAGAATACGAGCAGTACTTC
TRBJ1-2 . TRBV14 . CASSQETYYGYTF TGTGCCAGCAGCCAAGAGACTTATTATGGCTACACCTTC
TRBJ2-2 . TRBV6-1 TRBD2 CASKRGGDTGELFF TGTGCCAGCAAGCGGGGGGGCGACACCGGGGAGCTGTTTTTT
TRBJ1-2 . TRBV10-3 TRBD1 CAISAMTGGNGYTF TGTGCCATCAGTGCCATGACAGGGGGCAATGGCTACACCTTC
TRBJ1-1 . TRBV28 . CASSFQGRGETEAFF TGTGCCAGCAGTTTCCAGGGGAGAGGTGAGACTGAAGCTTTCTTT
TRBJ1-2 . TRBV6-2/TRBV6-3 . CASSIWTRYGYTF TGTGCCAGCAGTATATGGACTCGCTATGGCTACACCTTC
TRBJ2-7 . TRBV4-2 . CASSQSDSSYEQYF TGTGCCAGCAGCCAATCCGACAGCTCCTACGAGCAGTACTTC
TRBJ2-2 . TRBV24-1 . CASQGSGEGTGELFF TGTGCCTCCCAAGGAAGCGGCGAAGGCACCGGGGAGCTGTTTTTT
TRBJ2-1 . TRBV6-1 TRBD2 CASSELAGGRDEQFF TGTGCCAGCAGTGAATTAGCGGGAGGGCGGGATGAGCAGTTCTTC
TRBJ1-1 . TRBV27 . CASSSYRWSGENTEAFF TGTGCCAGCAGTTCTTATCGATGGTCAGGGGAGAACACTGAAGCTTTCTTT
TRBJ2-7 . TRBV29-1 . CSVTRTDSYEQYF TGCAGCGTTACGCGGACTGATTCCTACGAGCAGTACTTC
TRBJ2-3 . TRBV7-2 . CASRGGGSDTQYF TGTGCCAGCAGAGGGGGGGGGTCAGATACGCAGTATTTT
TRBJ2-6 . TRBV6-2/TRBV6-3 TRBD2 CASSYPDREGHAYSGANVLTF TGTGCCAGCAGTTATCCGGATCGGGAGGGACACGCCTACTCTGGGGCCAACGTCCTGACTTTC
TRBJ2-7 . TRBV28 TRBD2 CASSPRGLAGYGGEQYF TGTGCCAGCAGCCCCCGGGGGTTAGCGGGATATGGTGGCGAGCAGTACTTC
TRBJ1-3 . TRBV12-5 TRBD1 CASAMTGDPVNTIYF TGTGCTAGTGCCATGACAGGGGATCCGGTAAACACCATATATTTT
TRBJ2-1 . TRBV27 TRBD2 CARQHGGTSYNEQFF TGTGCCAGACAACACGGGGGGACCTCCTACAATGAGCAGTTCTTC
TRBJ1-2 . TRBV25-1 . CASSVGGYGYTF TGTGCCAGCAGTGTCGGGGGCTATGGCTACACCTTC
TRBJ2-6 . TRBV18 TRBD1 CASSPRRDRISGANVLTF TGTGCCAGCTCACCCCGCCGGGACAGAATCTCTGGGGCCAACGTCCTGACTTTC
TRBJ2-3 . TRBV2 . CASSGLARSTDTQYF TGTGCCAGCAGTGGGCTAGCGAGAAGCACAGATACGCAGTATTTT
TRBJ1-5 . TRBV6-5 . CASSRTAIDQPQHF TGTGCCAGCTCTCGGACAGCAATCGATCAGCCCCAGCATTTT
TRBJ1-4 . TRBV5-1 . CASSPDGRGTNEKLFF TGCGCCAGCAGCCCCGATGGCAGGGGAACTAATGAAAAACTGTTTTTT
TRBJ2-5 . TRBV6-5 TRBD2 CASPNSPGLEETQYF TGTGCCAGCCCCAACTCGCCGGGACTAGAGGAGACCCAGTACTTC
TRBJ2-1 . TRBV7-3 TRBD2 CASSPGGGRSEQFF TGTGCCAGCAGCCCCGGGGGGGGGCGGAGTGAGCAGTTCTTC
TRBJ1-1 . TRBV29-1 . CSSGGGAEAFF TGCAGCTCCGGGGGTGGGGCTGAAGCTTTCTTT